Here is one TCR beta chain with its context. Antigen specificity is unknown. The sample is drawn from a study of T-cell reconstitution after alpha-beta-depleted transplantation in children. Notes on the study in general: Several hundred expanded graft clones reportedly were the source of alpha-beta T cells about two months after transplant. The authors attributed T-cell counts and diversity one year after transplant mostly to newly produced T cells.

V lost 3 bases, J lost 10 bases, and 18 bases stayed unmatched. The CDR3 runs 17 residues. In germline, CDR1 is LNHNV, CDR2 YYDKDF (reference sequence). Unique molecular identifiers were incorporated into the prepared TCRbeta library. Using its own MiXCR run on the PCR reads, TCRdb lists one record per CDR3 protein. The sample has about 980,000 distinct CDR3 sequences; around 30% are singletons. The source of this sequence is a boy less than two years old who had a stem cell transplant for SCID, so the T cells may come from the graft donor. This rearrangement joins TRBV15 to TRBJ1-1, with 9 positions matching TRBD1. The sample in question was PBMCs, mostly from graft donor cells, obtained 360 days after TCRalphabeta/CD19-depleted stem cell transplant. CDR3 in amino acids: CATSSPYRDRDRSRAFF. The CDR3 bases are TGTGCCACCAGCAGCCCATACCGGGACAGGGATCGGAGTAGAGCTTTCTTT. Together with reference TRBV15 and TRBJ1-1, the CDR3 gives the full variable domain: DAMVIQNPRYQVTQFGKPVTLSCSQTLNHNVMYWYQQKSSQAPKLLFHYYDKDFNNEADTPDNFQSRRPNTSFCFLDIRSPGLGDTAMYLCATSSPYRDRDRSRAFFGQGTRLTVV.